This paragraph covers one TCR beta chain sequence. This receptor's antigen is unknown. There are no base qualities to consult, and no much larger clone falls within one base. The record originates from a study of cytomegalovirus exposure and HLA in healthy donors (dated by TCRdb to about 2017). A note on the overall study: In an earlier analysis of approximately 500 of the donors, about 270 Gb of sequence data and 117 million unique TCR beta sequences from about 179 million T cells were reported. HLA typing covered class I and class II loci at four-digit resolution. Among roughly 400 genotyped donors of the cohort, an average of approximately 240,000 unique TCR beta nucleotide sequences was sequenced per donor, of which about 19% were non-productive. Rather than drawing on any new phenotypic data, the later analysis identified candidate immune exposures from TCR beta sequences and the way those sequences occurred across donors. To study patterns of TCR occurrence, a later analysis re-analyzed previously published TCR beta repertoires from around 700 donors and added high-resolution HLA genotyping. Roughly 5 DR-DQ haplotypes were handled as single units for association and clustering, since linkage in the cohort was strong. Every discovery cohort repertoire had been produced on one sequencing platform. Around 300 gigabases of sequencing data and tens of millions of unique TCR sequences were included in an early release covering about 620 HLA-typed donors. In a later genetic analysis, genome-wide SNP genotypes for about 55% of the roughly 700 donors were used, and that subset was treated as a discovery cohort. An earlier analysis of about 600 of the donors used high-throughput TCR beta sequencing to judge whether each TCR beta V gene segment behaved as functional or pseudogenic. The study was designed to test whether signatures of past pathogen exposure could be identified by cataloging public T cell receptors. Alongside the repertoire data, information on donor age, sex, ethnicity and CMV serostatus was compiled. Typing coverage differed by locus: A, B, C, DRB1 and DQB1 were typed in about 629-640 donors, DQA1 in around 500, DPA1 in roughly 590, and DPB1 in approximately 450. Besides the first cohort of roughly 700 subjects, a separate validation cohort made up of about 120 different subjects was used. To predict cytomegalovirus infection status, the study combined high-throughput TCR immunosequencing, statistical association of individual TCRs with disease status, and machine learning. The T cell repertoires of around 730 subjects were profiled by immunosequencing and related to cytomegalovirus serostatus. Of the roughly 400 genotyped donors, approximately 83% fell in the genetic ancestry cluster associated with self-reported Caucasian donors. The paper's findings and limits, for the study overall: When HLA alleles, especially DR and DQ, strongly co-occurred, attributing TCR associations to individual alleles was difficult. The presence/absence analyses assumed that sequencing depth was roughly uniform across donors, and that assumption may not be true. A further reported finding was that TCR beta sequences accurately predicted the HLA-A and HLA-B alleles for most subjects in the first cohort. Correlated functional status among segregating V segments might be attributable to linkage disequilibrium, but an unknown experimental factor could not be ruled out. Most TCR sequences were seen in very few donors, while some public TCRs were found in many individuals. The classifier was reported to diagnose cytomegalovirus status with high specificity and sensitivity in both the original and validation cohorts. Specific HLA alleles were associated with roughly 16,000 TCR beta sequences at a false discovery rate of 0.05 in a later analysis. Compared with the approximately 670-donor mean, donors in an Asian-associated ancestry cluster had fewer N-insertions in productive TCRs, according to a later genetic analysis. The only immune exposure information available for the cohort was CMV serostatus. According to a later analysis, TCR association rates differed among HLA loci, with DRB1 alleles showing the most associated TCRs and HLA-C alleles showing the fewest. The sequencing pipeline was judged likely to have produced a cluster of highly shared sequence variants as a technical artifact. According to the authors, the approach could potentially be generalized to other disease states and immunological phenotypes. In vitro tests confirmed that a few of the cytomegalovirus-associated TCR beta chains recognize cytomegalovirus antigens. Because HLA typing was missing for some donors at each locus, association tests included only the typed subset. In an earlier analysis of over 550 of the donors, most TCR beta V segments were observed in productive rearrangements about 90% or about 30% of the time, broadly matching IMGT annotations. Most CMV-associated TCR beta chains appeared to be HLA-restricted in a later analysis, and the HLA associations seemed to be driven largely by CMV exposure. According to a later analysis, parvovirus B19, influenza, CMV and Epstein-Barr virus appeared linked to several top co-occurrence clusters. Fewer than 20 rarely observed V segments, including chromosome 9 orphons, were excluded from the earlier analysis of several hundred of the donors because counts were too low. A later genetic analysis associated a missense DCLRE1C variant with V-gene and J-gene trimming of TCR beta chains, and an independent cohort replicated the association. Some IMGT-functional V segments, including TRBV6-2 and TRBV6-3, could not be distinguished by the 87-base-pair reads and were therefore excluded. In this cohort, only TCR beta chains were sequenced, and detectable features were limited by the absence of alpha or paired-chain data. Compared with equally common non-associated chains, HLA-associated TCR beta chains in a later analysis were more clonally expanded and had lower generation probabilities. The study gave a list of 150 to 200 TCR beta chains associated with cytomegalovirus.

The cohort was made up of roughly 670 healthy bone marrow donors. Cohort members were all nominally healthy when sampled, although unrecorded immune exposures were likely present. The donor tested CMV seronegative, placing the donor among the 300 to 400 seronegative members of the cohort. Every donor gave a peripheral blood sample, and the peripheral blood mononuclear cells from that sample were used for TCR beta sequencing. The Qiagen DNeasy Blood Extraction Kit was used to extract genomic DNA from the blood cell samples. The CDR3, cysteine through phenylalanine, is 15 amino acids long. Kept here is only the CDR3 DNA, which spans 45 bases and is read in frame from base 1. The V end loses 7 bases and the J end loses 6 bases, and a stretch of 21 bases separates them. As encoded in the germline V gene, CDR1 is SNHLY while CDR2 is FYNNEI. Libraries were constructed by the immunoSEQ multiplex PCR assay. A mixture of 60 forward primers for TCR Vbeta segments and 13 reverse primers for TCR Jbeta segments was used in the multiplex PCR. A multiplex PCR assay on genomic DNA amplified the CDR3 region of rearranged TCR beta genes. The amplified TCR beta libraries were sequenced on the Illumina HiSeq System as 87-base-pair reads. Turning to the authors' computational methods: A later analysis tallied around 87 million unique TCR beta chains across the 666 repertoires, and approximately 11 million of those chains were shared by two or more donors. To remove PCR and sequencing errors, raw reads were error-corrected and collapsed into unique sequences using a nearest-neighbor algorithm that merged closely related sequences. Alignment of CDR3 sequences to IMGT reference sequences was used to assign V, D and J gene segments. For a sequence to be retained, at least a six-nucleotide match to both a V gene segment and a J gene segment was required. Rearrangements were classified as productive when the CDR3 lacked stop codons and remained in frame with V and J, and all other rearrangements were classified as non-productive. Following IMGT convention, CDR3 was defined as the stretch from the second conserved V-encoded cysteine to the conserved J-encoded phenylalanine. Sequences without an unambiguous match to a single V gene segment were excluded from the earlier analysis of approximately 560 of the donors. An earlier analysis of a few hundred of the donors called V segments functional above 56.7% productive rearrangements and segregating when the between-donor standard deviation exceeded 5%. To diagnose cytomegalovirus status from the catalog of TCR beta chain sequences, a statistical classification framework was built. In a later analysis, V and J genes were assigned by comparing TCR nucleotide sequences against IMGT/GENE-DB human TR gene sequences. The TCRdist pipeline was used in a later analysis to assign CDR3 sequences and most-parsimonious VDJ recombination scenarios. In a later analysis, every TCR beta chain was defined by the combination of its CDR3 amino acid sequence and its V-gene family, and reads without a unique V-gene family were dropped. To address suspected cross-contamination and a sequencing artifact, a later analysis removed around 600 highly shared, low-generation-probability nucleotide sequences. A later analysis calculated a clonal expansion index for each public chain from normalized within-repertoire ranks of inferred template counts. A later analysis computed generation probabilities with a VDJ recombination model fitted to out-of-frame rearrangements, and checked the results against IGoR. Hypergeometric tests were used in a later analysis to score TCR-TCR, TCR-HLA and TCR-CMV co-occurrence, with a repertoire-size bias correction applied to the TCR pairs. To estimate false discovery rates, a later analysis permuted the HLA or CMV assignments 20 times. In a later analysis, co-occurring TCRs were grouped with DBSCAN, and TCRdist sequence similarity was added when clustering was performed within HLA-allele-positive subsets. Repertoires with fewer than 30,000 or more than 120,000 public chains, plus five repertoires with anomalous nucleotide sharing, were excluded from co-occurrence clustering. TCRdb mirrors the immuneACCESS table, restricted to in-frame sequences. Some clones are absent from its copies; in checked studies, under half trace to an unresolved V gene, and the reason for the others is unknown. V and J calls and clone size come straight from that table; D and trimming were deduced from the DNA. Recorded for this sample are 200,000 to 250,000 clones; 70% to 85% of them occurred a single time. The top ten constitute 0.58% of the sample.

The sequence is built from TRBV2 and TRBJ1-2; no D gene can be assigned with confidence. The clonotype originates from a woman aged 40 to 55 in good health and CMV-seronegative. The sequencing input was PBMCs. In nucleotides, the sequence is TGTGCCAGCACCTCCTCTCCGCTACGAACTGATGGCTACACCTTC. The translation is CASTSSPLRTDGYTF.